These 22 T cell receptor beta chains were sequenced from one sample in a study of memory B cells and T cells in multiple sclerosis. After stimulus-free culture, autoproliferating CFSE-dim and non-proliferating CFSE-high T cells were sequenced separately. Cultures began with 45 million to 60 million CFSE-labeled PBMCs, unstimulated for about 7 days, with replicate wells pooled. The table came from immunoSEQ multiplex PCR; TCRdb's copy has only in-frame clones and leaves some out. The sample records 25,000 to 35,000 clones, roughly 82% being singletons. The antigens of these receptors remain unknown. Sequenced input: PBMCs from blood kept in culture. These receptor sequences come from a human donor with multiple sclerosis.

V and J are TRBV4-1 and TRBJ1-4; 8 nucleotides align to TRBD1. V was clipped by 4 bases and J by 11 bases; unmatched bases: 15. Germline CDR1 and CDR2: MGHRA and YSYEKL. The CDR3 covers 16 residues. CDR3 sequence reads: CASSPSPGQGQPKLFF. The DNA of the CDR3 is TGCGCCAGCAGCCCTTCTCCAGGACAGGGCCAGCCGAAACTGTTTTTT.

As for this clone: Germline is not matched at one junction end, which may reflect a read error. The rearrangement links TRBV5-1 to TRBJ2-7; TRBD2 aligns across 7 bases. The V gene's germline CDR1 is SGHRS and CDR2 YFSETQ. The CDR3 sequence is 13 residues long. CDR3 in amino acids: CASRGGTVYGQYF. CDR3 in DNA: TGCGCCAGCAGGGGAGGGACGGTATACGGGCAGTACTTC.

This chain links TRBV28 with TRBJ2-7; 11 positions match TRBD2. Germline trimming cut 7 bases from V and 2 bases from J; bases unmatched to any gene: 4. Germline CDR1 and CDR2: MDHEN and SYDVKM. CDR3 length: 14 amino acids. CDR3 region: CASTLAGGTYEQYF. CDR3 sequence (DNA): TGTGCCAGCACCCTAGCGGGAGGAACCTACGAGCAGTACTTC.

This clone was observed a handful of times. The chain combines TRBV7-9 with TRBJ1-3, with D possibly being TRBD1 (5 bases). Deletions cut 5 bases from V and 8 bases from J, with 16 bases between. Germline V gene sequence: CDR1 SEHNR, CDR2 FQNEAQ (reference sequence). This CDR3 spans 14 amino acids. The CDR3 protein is CASSIPSGFDTIYF. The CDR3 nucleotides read TGTGCCAGCAGCATTCCCTCAGGGTTTGACACCATATATTTT.

The CDR3 is CASSLKTGSSYNEQFF. CDR3 DNA: TGCGCCAGCAGCCTAAAGACTGGCAGCTCCTACAATGAGCAGTTCTTC. The chain links TRBV4-1 to TRBJ2-1, with D unresolved. Between the trimmed V and J ends, which lost 4 bases and 0 bases, there was a span of 13 bases. The CDR3 length is 16 residues. Per the germline V gene, CDR1 is MGHRA and CDR2 is YSYEKL.

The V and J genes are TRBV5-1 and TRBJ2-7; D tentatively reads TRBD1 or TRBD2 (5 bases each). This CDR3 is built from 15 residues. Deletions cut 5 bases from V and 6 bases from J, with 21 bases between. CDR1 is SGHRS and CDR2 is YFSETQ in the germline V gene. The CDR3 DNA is TGCGCCAGCAGAGTCACCGGGACGGATAGTGCCGAGCAGTACTTC. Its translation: CASRVTGTDSAEQYF.

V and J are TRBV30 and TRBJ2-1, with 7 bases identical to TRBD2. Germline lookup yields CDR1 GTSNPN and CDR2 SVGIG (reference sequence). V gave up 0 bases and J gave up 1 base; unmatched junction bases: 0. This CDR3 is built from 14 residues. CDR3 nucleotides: TGTGCCTGGAGTGTACTAGCGTCCTACAATGAGCAGTTCTTC. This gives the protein CAWSVLASYNEQFF.

The CDR3 DNA is TGTGCCAGCTCACCCCTCGGACTAATATCTAGCACAGATACGCAGTATTTT. Translation: CASSPLGLISSTDTQYF. V is TRBV18 and J is TRBJ2-3, with D possibly TRBD2 on 6 matching bases. The germline V gene encodes CDR1 KGHSH and CDR2 LQKENI. The CDR3 totals 17 residues. V shed 3 bases and J shed 0 bases, with 16 bases lying between them.

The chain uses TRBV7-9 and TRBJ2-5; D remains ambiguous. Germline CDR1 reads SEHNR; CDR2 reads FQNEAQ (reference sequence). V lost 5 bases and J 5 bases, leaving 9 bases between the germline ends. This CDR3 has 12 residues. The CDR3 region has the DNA TGTGCCAGCAGCCAGATACTGGAGACCCAGTACTTC. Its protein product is CASSQILETQYF.

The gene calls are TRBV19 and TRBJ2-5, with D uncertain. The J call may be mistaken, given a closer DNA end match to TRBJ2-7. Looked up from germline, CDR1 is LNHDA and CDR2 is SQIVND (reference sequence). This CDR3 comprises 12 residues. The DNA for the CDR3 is TGTGCCAGTAGTAGTAGCTCCTACGAGCAGTACTTC. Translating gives CASSSSSYEQYF.

The CDR3 DNA reads TGCAGTGCTAGAGCTACAGGTTTGGCTTTCTTT. Its protein product is CSARATGLAFF. The genes are TRBV20-1 and TRBJ1-1; D might be TRBD1 (5 bases). Germline values: CDR1 DFQATT, CDR2 SNEGSKA (reference sequence). This CDR3 comprises 11 residues. Trimming removed 1 base at V and 11 bases at J, with 11 bases between.

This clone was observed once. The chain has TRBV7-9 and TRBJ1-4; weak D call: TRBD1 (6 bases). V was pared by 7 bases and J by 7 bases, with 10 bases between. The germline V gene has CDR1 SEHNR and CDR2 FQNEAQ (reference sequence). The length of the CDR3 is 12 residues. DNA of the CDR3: TGTGCCAGCAACCAGGGGATTGAAAAACTGTTTTTT. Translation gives CASNQGIEKLFF.

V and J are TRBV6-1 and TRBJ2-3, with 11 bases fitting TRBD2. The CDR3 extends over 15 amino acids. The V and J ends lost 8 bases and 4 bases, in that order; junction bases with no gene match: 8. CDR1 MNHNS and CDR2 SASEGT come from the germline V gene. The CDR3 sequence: CASGRTSGSADTQYF. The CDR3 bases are TGTGCCAGCGGACGAACTAGCGGGAGTGCAGATACGCAGTATTTT.

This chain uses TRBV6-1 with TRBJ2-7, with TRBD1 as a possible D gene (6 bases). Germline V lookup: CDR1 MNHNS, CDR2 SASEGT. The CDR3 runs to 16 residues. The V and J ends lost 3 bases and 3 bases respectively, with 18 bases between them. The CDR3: CASSEQVLGANYEQYF. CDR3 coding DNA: TGTGCCAGCAGTGAGCAGGTCCTGGGGGCTAACTACGAGCAGTACTTC.

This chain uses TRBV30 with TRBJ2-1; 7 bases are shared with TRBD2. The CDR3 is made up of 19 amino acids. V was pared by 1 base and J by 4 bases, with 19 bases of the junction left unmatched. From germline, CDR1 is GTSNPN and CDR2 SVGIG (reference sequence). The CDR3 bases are TGTGCCTGGAGTGGGTACAGCCGGGCTAGCGGAACCCAATACAATGAGCAGTTCTTC. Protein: CAWSGYSRASGTQYNEQFF. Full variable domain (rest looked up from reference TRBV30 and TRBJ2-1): SQTIHQWPATLVQPVGSPLSLECTVEGTSNPNLYWYRQAAGRGLQLLFYSVGIGQISSEVPQNLSASRPQDRQFILSSKKLLLSDSGFYLCAWSGYSRASGTQYNEQFFGPGTRLTVL.

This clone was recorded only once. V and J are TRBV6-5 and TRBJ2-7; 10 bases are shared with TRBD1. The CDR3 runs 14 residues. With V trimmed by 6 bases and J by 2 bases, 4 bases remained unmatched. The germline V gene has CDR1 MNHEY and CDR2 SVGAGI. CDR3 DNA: TGTGCCAGCAGAAATGGACAGGGGGCCTACGAGCAGTACTTC. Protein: CASRNGQGAYEQYF.

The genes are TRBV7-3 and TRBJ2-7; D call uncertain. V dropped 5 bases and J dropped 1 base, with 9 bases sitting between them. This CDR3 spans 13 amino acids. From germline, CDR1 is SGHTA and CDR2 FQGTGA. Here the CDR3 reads CASSPAVSYEQYF. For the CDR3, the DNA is TGTGCCAGCAGCCCGGCGGTTTCCTACGAGCAGTACTTC.

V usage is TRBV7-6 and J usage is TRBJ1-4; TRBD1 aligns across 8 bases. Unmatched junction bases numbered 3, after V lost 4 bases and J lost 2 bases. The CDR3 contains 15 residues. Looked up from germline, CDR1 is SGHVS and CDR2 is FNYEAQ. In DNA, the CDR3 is TGTGCCAGCAGCTCTGGGACAGGTACTAATGAAAAACTGTTTTTT. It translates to CASSSGTGTNEKLFF.

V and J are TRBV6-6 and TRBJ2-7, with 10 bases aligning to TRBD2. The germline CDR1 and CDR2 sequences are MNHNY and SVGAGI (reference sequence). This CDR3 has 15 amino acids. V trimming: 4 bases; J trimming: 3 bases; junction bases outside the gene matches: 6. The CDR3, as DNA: TGTGCCAGCAGTTTTCGTAGCGGGGGGAGCTACGAGCAGTACTTC. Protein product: CASSFRSGGSYEQYF.

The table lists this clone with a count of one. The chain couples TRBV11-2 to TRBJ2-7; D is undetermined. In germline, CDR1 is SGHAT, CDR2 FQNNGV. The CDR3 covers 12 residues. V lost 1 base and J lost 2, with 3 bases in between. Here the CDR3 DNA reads TGTGCCAGCAGCTTAGCTCCCTACGAGCAGTACTTC. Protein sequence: CASSLAPYEQYF.

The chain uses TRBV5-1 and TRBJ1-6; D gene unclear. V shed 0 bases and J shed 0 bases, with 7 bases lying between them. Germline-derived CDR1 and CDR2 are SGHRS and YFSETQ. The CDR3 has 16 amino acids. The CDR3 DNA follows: TGCGCCAGCAGCTTGGACGCGAGCTCCTATAATTCACCCCTCCACTTT. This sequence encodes CASSLDASSYNSPLHF.

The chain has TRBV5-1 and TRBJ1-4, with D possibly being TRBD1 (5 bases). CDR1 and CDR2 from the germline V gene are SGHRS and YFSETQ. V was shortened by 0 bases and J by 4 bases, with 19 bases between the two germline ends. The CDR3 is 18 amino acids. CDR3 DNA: TGCGCCAGCAGCTTGGGCCGCGACACAGGACGGCGTAATGAAAAACTGTTTTTT. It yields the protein CASSLGRDTGRRNEKLFF.